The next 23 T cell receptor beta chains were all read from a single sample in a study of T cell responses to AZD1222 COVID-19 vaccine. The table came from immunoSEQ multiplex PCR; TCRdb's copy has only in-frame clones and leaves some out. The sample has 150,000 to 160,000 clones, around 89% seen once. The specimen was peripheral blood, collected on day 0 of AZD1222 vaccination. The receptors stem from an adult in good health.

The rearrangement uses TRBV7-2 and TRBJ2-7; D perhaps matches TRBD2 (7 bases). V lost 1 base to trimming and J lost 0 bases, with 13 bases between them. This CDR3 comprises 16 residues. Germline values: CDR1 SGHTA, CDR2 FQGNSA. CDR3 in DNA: TGTGCCAGCAGCTTAGGAGGGGGGGACACCTCCTACGAGCAGTACTTC. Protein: CASSLGGGDTSYEQYF.

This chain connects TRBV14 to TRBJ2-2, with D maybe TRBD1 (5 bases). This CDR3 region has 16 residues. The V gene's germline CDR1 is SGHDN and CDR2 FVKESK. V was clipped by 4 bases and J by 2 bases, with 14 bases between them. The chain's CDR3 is CASSPNLDRNTGELFF. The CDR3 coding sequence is TGTGCCAGCAGCCCCAACCTTGACAGAAACACCGGGGAGCTGTTTTTT.

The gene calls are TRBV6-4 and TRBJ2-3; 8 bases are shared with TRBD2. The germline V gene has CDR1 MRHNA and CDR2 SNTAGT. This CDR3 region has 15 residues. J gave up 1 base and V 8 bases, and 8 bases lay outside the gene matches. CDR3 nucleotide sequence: TGTGCCAGCCTACGGGGGGGCTTTGGCACAGATACGCAGTATTTT. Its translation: CASLRGGFGTDTQYF.

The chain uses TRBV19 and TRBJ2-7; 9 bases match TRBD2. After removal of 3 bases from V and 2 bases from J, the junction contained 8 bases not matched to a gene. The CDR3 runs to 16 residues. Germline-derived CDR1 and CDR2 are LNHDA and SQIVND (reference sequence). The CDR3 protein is CASSISSLAGPYEQYF. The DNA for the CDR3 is TGTGCCAGTAGTATCAGTTCCCTAGCGGGGCCCTACGAGCAGTACTTC.

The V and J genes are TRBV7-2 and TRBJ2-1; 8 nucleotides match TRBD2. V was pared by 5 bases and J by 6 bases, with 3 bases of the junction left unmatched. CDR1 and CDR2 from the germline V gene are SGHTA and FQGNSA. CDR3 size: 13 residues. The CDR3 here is CASSTGGLNEQFF. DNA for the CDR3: TGTGCCAGCAGCACGGGGGGGCTCAATGAGCAGTTCTTC.

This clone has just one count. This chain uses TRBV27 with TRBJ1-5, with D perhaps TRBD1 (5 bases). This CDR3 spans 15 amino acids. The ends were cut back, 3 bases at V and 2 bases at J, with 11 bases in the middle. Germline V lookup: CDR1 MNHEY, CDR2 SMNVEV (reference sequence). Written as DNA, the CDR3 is TGTGCCAGCAGTTTGGGGCTCTCGGGCAATCAGCCCCAGCATTTT. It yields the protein CASSLGLSGNQPQHF.

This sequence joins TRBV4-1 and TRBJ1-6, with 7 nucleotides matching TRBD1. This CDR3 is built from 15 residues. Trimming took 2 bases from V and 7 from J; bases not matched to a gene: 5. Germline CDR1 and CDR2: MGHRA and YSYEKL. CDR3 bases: TGCGCCAGCAGCCAATGGCAGGGGGGAAATTCACCCCTCCACTTT. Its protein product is CASSQWQGGNSPLHF.

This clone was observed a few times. The CDR3 DNA reads TGCAGCGTTGACGTCAGTCTAGTTGAAGCTTTCTTT. It encodes CSVDVSLVEAFF. The chain recombines TRBV29-1 with TRBJ1-1; no clear D. The CDR3 is 12 amino acids. V lost 3 bases, J lost 7 bases, and 12 bases lay in between. Germline loops: CDR1 SQVTM, CDR2 ANQGSEA. Using reference TRBV29-1 and TRBJ1-1 for the parts outside the CDR3, the full variable domain is SAVISQKPSRDICQRGTSLTIQCQVDSQVTMMFWYRQQPGQSLTLIATANQGSEATYESGFVIDKFPISRPNLTFSTLTVSNMSPEDSSIYLCSVDVSLVEAFFGQGTRLTVV.

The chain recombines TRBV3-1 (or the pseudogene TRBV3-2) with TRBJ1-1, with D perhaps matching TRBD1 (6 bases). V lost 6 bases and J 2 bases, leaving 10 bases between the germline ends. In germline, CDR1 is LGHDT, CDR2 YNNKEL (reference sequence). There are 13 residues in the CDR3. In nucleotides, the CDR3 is TGTGCCAGCAGTAGGACAGAAAACACTGAAGCTTTCTTT. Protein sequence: CASSRTENTEAFF.

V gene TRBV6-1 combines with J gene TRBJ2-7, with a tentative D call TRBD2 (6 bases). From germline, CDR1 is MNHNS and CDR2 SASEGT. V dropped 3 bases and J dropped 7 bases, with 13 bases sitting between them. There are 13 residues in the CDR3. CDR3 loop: CASSERDWREQYF. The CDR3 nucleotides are TGTGCCAGCAGTGAGCGGGATTGGAGGGAGCAGTACTTC.

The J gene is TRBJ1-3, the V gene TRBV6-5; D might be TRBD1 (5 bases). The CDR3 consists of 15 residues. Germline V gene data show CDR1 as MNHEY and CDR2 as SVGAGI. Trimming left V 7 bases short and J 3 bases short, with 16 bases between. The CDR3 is CASTGRGKYGNTIYF. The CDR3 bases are TGTGCCAGCACCGGCCGGGGGAAATATGGAAACACCATATATTTT.

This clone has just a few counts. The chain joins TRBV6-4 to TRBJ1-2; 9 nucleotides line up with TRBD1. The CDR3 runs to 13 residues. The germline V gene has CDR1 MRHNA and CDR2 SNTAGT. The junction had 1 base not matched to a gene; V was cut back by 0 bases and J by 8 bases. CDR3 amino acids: CASSDSTGGGYTF. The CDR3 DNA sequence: TGTGCCAGCAGTGACTCAACAGGGGGCGGCTACACCTTC.

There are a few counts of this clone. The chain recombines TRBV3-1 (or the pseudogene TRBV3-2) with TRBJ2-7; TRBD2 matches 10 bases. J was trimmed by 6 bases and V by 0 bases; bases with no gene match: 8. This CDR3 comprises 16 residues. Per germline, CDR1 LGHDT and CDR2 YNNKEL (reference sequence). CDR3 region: CASSQEGSGGACEQYF. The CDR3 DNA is TGTGCCAGCAGCCAAGAGGGCAGCGGGGGGGCTTGCGAGCAGTACTTC.

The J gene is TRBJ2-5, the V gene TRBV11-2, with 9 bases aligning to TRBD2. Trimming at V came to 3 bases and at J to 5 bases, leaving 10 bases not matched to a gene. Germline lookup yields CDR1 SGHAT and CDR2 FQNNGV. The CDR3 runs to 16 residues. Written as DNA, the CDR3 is TGTGCCAGCAGCTTTCACGCGGGGGGGTTCGGGGAGACCCAGTACTTC. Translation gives CASSFHAGGFGETQYF.

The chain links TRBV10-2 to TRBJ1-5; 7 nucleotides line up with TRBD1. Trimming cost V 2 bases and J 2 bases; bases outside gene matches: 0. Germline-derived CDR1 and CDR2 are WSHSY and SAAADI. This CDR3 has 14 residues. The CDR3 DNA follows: TGCGCCAGCAGTGAGGGACAGGGCAATCAGCCCCAGCATTTT. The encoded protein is CASSEGQGNQPQHF.

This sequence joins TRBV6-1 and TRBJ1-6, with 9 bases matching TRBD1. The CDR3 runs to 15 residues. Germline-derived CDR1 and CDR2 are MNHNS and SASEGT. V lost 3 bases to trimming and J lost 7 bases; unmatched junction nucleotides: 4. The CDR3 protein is CASSDRGTGNSPLHF. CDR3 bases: TGTGCCAGCAGTGACCGAGGGACAGGGAATTCACCCCTCCACTTT.

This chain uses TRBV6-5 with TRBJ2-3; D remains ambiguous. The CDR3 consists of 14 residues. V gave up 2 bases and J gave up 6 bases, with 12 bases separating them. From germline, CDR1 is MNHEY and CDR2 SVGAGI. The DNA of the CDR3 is TGTGCCAGCAGTTACGTAAGCGCCGCCGATACGCAGTATTTT. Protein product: CASSYVSAADTQYF.

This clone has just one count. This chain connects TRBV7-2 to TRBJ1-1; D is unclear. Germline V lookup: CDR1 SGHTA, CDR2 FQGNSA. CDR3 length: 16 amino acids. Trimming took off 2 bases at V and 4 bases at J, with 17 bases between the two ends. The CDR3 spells CASSLRPGRVSTEAFF. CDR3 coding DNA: TGTGCCAGCAGCTTACGACCCGGACGGGTCTCCACTGAAGCTTTCTTT. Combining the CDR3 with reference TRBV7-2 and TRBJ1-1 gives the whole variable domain GAGVSQSPSNKVTEKGKDVELRCDPISGHTALYWYRQSLGQGLEFLIYFQGNSAPDKSGLPSDRFSAERTGGSVSTLTIQRTQQEDSAVYLCASSLRPGRVSTEAFFGQGTRLTVV.

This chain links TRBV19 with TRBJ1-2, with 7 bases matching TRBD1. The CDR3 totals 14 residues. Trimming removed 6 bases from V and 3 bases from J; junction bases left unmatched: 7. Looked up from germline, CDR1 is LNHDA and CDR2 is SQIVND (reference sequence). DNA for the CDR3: TGTGCCAGTAGAGAACAGGGGACATACTATGGCTACACCTTC. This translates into CASREQGTYYGYTF.

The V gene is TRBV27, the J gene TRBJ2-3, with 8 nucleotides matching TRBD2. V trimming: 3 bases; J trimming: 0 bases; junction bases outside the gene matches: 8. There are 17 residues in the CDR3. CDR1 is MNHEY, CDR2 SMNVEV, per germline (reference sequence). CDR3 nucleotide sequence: TGTGCCAGCAGTTTCGGCGGGGGGTTTACTAGCACAGATACGCAGTATTTT. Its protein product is CASSFGGGFTSTDTQYF.

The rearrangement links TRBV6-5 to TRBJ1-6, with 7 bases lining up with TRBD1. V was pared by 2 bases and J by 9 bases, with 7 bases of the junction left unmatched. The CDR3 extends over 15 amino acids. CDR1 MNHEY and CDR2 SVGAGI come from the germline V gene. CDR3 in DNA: TGTGCCAGCAGTTACGCGGGACAGAGGGGTTCACCCCTCCACTTT. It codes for CASSYAGQRGSPLHF.

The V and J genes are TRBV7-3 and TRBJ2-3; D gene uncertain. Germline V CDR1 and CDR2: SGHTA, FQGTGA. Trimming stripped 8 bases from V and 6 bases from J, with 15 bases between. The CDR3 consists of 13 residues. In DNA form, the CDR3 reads TGTGCCAGCTCTCCGAGAGTATCGGATACGCAGTATTTT. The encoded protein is CASSPRVSDTQYF.

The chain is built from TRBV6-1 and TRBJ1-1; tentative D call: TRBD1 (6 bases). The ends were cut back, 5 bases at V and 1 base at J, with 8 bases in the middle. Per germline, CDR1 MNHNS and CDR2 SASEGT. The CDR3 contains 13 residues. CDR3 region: CASSSQGNTEAFF. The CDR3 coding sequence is TGTGCCAGCAGTTCACAGGGGAACACTGAAGCTTTCTTT.